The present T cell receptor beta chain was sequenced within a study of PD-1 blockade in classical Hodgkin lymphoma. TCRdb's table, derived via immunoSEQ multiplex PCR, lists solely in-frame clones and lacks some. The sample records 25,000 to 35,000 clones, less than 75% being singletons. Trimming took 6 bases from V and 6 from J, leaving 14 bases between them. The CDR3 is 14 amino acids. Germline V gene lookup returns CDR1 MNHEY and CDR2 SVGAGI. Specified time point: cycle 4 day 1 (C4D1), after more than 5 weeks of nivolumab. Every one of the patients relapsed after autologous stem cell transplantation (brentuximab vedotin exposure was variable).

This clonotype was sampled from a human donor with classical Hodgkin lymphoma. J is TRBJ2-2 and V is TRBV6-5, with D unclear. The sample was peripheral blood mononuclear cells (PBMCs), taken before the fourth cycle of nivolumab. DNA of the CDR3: TGTGCCAGCAGGATCCCACTATCGGCCGGGGAGCTGTTTTTT. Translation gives CASRIPLSAGELFF.